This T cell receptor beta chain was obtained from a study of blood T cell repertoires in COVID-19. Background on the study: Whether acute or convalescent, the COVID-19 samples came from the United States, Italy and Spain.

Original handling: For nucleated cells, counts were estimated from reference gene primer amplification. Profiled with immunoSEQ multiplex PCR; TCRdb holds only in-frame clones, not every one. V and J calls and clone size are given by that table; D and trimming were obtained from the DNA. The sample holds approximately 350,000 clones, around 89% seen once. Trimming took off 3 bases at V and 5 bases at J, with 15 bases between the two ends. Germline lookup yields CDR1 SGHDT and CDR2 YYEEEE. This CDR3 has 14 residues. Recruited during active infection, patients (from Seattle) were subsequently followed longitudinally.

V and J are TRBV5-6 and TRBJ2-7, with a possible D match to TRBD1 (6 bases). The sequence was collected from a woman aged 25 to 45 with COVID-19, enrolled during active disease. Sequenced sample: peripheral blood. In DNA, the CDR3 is TGTGCCAGCAGCTCAACAGGGACCCGGGACGAGCAGTACGTC. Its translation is CASSSTGTRDEQYV.